This T cell receptor (beta chain) derives from a study of shared T cell receptors in the human thymus. Profiling relied on immunoSEQ multiplex PCR, and the TCRdb table lists in-frame clones only, not all of them. The data contain 500,000 to 750,000 clones, 88% of them singletons. Germline CDR1 reads MNHNY; CDR2 reads SVGAGI (reference sequence). The CDR3 covers 13 residues. This clone appeared once. The same sample was also studied in work on human thymus T cells. That study reports: Thymus tissue for the work was resected from patients undergoing corrective heart surgery. Gene usage (both V and J) appeared biased in thymic and blood repertoires. Related reports documented highly overlapping thymic repertoires among unrelated individuals.

This TCR came from a boy younger than two with a congenital heart defect. The sequencing sample was made of thymocytes. V is TRBV6-6 and J is TRBJ2-5, with a tentative D call TRBD1 (5 bases). The DNA matches TRBJ2-7 better at its end, which makes the J call doubtful. The CDR3 sequence: CASSYPTGYEQYF. CDR3 DNA: TGTGCCAGCAGTTACCCTACAGGCTACGAGCAGTACTTC.